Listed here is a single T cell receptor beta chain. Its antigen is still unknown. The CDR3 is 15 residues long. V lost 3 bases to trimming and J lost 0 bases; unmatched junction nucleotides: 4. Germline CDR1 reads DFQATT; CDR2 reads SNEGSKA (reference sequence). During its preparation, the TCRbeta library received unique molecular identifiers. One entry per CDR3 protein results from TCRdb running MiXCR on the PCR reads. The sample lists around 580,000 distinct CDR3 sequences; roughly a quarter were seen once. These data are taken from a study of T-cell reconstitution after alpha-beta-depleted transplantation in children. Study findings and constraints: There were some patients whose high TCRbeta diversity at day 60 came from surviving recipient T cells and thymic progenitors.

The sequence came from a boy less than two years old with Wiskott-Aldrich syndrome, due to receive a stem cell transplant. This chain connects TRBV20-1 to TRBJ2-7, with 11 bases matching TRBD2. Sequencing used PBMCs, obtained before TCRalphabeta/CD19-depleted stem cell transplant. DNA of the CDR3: TGCAGTGCTAGTGGGACTAGCGGTCTCTCCTACGAGCAGTACTTC. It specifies CSASGTSGLSYEQYF.